This TCR beta chain was obtained from a study of technical replicates of blood from a few donors. V lost 6 bases to trimming and J lost 2 bases, with 11 bases between them. Germline-derived CDR1 and CDR2 are SQVTM and ANQGSEA. The CDR3 spans 13 residues. The table came from immunoSEQ multiplex PCR; TCRdb's copy has only in-frame clones and leaves some out. The table has 80,000 to 100,000 clones, roughly nine tenths seen once. Sequencing was done on a sample of T cells isolated from PBMCs. This sequence was found in a human donor in good health. The J gene is TRBJ1-3, the V gene TRBV29-1; D call uncertain. The chain's CDR3 is CSVIDSTGNTIYF. For the CDR3, the DNA is TGCAGCGTGATTGACTCAACTGGAAACACCATATATTTT.